This TCR beta chain was captured by sequencing in a study of response to subunit inactivated influenza vaccine. Findings of the study overall: The authors suggested that few new T cells are recruited per seasonal influenza vaccination.

As concerns this clonotype: Its antigen is unknown.

Trimming removed 0 bases from V and 5 bases from J, with 11 bases in between. This CDR3 has 14 amino acids. CDR1 SGDLS and CDR2 YYNGEE come from the germline V gene. TCRdb recomputed calls from the RT-PCR reads with MiXCR, one row per CDR3 protein. This sample has around 750,000 distinct CDR3 sequences; around 20% occur once, and the top ten carry roughly a tenth. This specimen consisted of PBMCs from blood, obtained 5 to 6 days after vaccination. The V and J genes are TRBV9 and TRBJ2-5; perhaps TRBD2 as D (5 bases). The TCR was taken from a man between 45 and 60 years old who received an inactivated influenza vaccine. CDR3 protein: CASSVESGSETQYF. The CDR3 DNA reads as TGTGCCAGCAGCGTAGAGTCGGGAAGTGAGACCCAGTACTTC.